This is a list of T cell receptor beta chains from one sample in a study of blood T cell repertoires in COVID-19. Assay used: immunoSEQ multiplex PCR; TCRdb lists only in-frame clones, some missing. The sample has 80,000 to 100,000 clones; almost 90% are singletons. Sequencing was done on a sample of peripheral blood. The receptors come from a human donor with active COVID-19. The donor label of this sample is uncertain. CDR3s include the opening cysteine and the closing phenylalanine or tryptophan. D genes are given only for firm matches. Size is omitted from some rows. Given values are once, few, many or a class for expanded clones.

j_gene: TRBJ1-2
abundance: NA
d_gene: NA
v_gene: TRBV7-2
len: 12
CDR3nt: TGTGCCAGCAGCCCAGGCCTTTATGGCTACACCTTC
CDR3aa: CASSPGLYGYTF

j_gene: TRBJ2-1
abundance: NA
d_gene: NA
v_gene: TRBV11-2
len: 11
CDR3nt: TGTGCCAGCAGTTATACGGGTGAGCAGTTCTTC
CDR3aa: CASSYTGEQFF

j_gene: TRBJ1-5
abundance: few
d_gene: TRBD1
v_gene: TRBV20-1
len: 11
CDR3nt: TGCAGTGCTACAGGGGGCCAGCCCCAGCATTTT
CDR3aa: CSATGGQPQHF

j_gene: TRBJ1-6
abundance: NA
d_gene: NA
v_gene: TRBV30
len: 13
CDR3nt: TGTGCCTGGTCCCCGACAGCCAATTCACCCCTCCACTTT
CDR3aa: CAWSPTANSPLHF

j_gene: TRBJ2-1
abundance: NA
d_gene: NA
v_gene: TRBV27
len: 16
CDR3nt: TGTGCCAGCAGTTTATCGGCCGGGAGCTCCTACAATGAGCAGTTCTTC
CDR3aa: CASSLSAGSSYNEQFF

j_gene: TRBJ1-1
abundance: NA
d_gene: NA
v_gene: TRBV28
len: 12
CDR3nt: TGTGCCAGCAGTTTATCGGACACTGAAGCTTTCTTT
CDR3aa: CASSLSDTEAFF

j_gene: TRBJ1-2
abundance: few
d_gene: NA
v_gene: TRBV27
len: 14
CDR3nt: TGTGCCAGCAGTTTCAGAAACCCCAGTTTGGGCTACACCTTC
CDR3aa: CASSFRNPSLGYTF

j_gene: TRBJ1-2
abundance: NA
d_gene: NA
v_gene: TRBV19
len: 18
CDR3nt: TGTGCCAGTAGTATGGGGTTGGTTTTTACGGGATCCCAGTATGGCTACACCTTC
CDR3aa: CASSMGLVFTGSQYGYTF

j_gene: TRBJ2-1
abundance: NA
d_gene: NA
v_gene: TRBV7-6
len: 11
CDR3nt: TGTGCCAGCAGCCAAACTATTGAGCAGTTCTTC
CDR3aa: CASSQTIEQFF

j_gene: TRBJ2-7
abundance: NA
d_gene: TRBD2
v_gene: TRBV2
len: 14
CDR3nt: TGTGCCAGCAGTGCCGGGGGGAGCTCCTACGAGCAGTACTTC
CDR3aa: CASSAGGSSYEQYF

j_gene: TRBJ1-1
abundance: NA
d_gene: NA
v_gene: TRBV4-1
len: 17
CDR3nt: TGCGCCAGCAGCCAAGAGTCGGCAGGGTCGCGGAACACTGAAGCTTTCTTT
CDR3aa: CASSQESAGSRNTEAFF

j_gene: TRBJ2-6
abundance: medium-sized
d_gene: NA
v_gene: TRBV6-6
len: 12
CDR3nt: TGTGCCAGTTACTCTGGGGCCAACGTCCTGACTTTC
CDR3aa: CASYSGANVLTF

j_gene: TRBJ2-1
abundance: NA
d_gene: NA
v_gene: TRBV27
len: 20
CDR3nt: TGTGCCAGCAGTCCACTTTCTGATTATCCCGGGACTGCGATGATCGATGAGCAGTTCTTC
CDR3aa: CASSPLSDYPGTAMIDEQFF

j_gene: TRBJ2-5
abundance: NA
d_gene: TRBD1
v_gene: TRBV9
len: 14
CDR3nt: TGTGCCAGCAGCGTGGGACAGGGGGCCGAGACCCAGTACTTC
CDR3aa: CASSVGQGAETQYF

j_gene: TRBJ2-5
abundance: NA
d_gene: NA
v_gene: TRBV28
len: 14
CDR3nt: TGTGCGTGCGCCTCGTTCACGTACCAAGAGACCCAGTACTTC
CDR3aa: CACASFTYQETQYF

j_gene: TRBJ1-2
abundance: NA
d_gene: TRBD1
v_gene: TRBV2
len: 14
CDR3nt: TGTGCCAGCAGTGAATTGGACAGGGGGGTTGGCTACACCTTC
CDR3aa: CASSELDRGVGYTF

j_gene: TRBJ2-7
abundance: NA
d_gene: TRBD2
v_gene: TRBV15
len: 15
CDR3nt: TGTGCCACCAGCGGGGGACTAGGCCATTCCTACGAGCAGTACTTC
CDR3aa: CATSGGLGHSYEQYF

j_gene: TRBJ1-2
abundance: few
d_gene: NA
v_gene: TRBV27
len: 15
CDR3nt: TGTGCCAGCAGTTTACAAGTCGGGGGGGCGTATGGCTACACCTTC
CDR3aa: CASSLQVGGAYGYTF

j_gene: TRBJ1-1
abundance: once
d_gene: TRBD1
v_gene: TRBV4-2
len: 14
CDR3nt: TGTGCCAGCAGCCAAGCAGGGGGCGGCACTGAAGCTTTCTTT
CDR3aa: CASSQAGGGTEAFF

j_gene: TRBJ1-6
abundance: medium-sized
d_gene: TRBD1
v_gene: TRBV18
len: 16
CDR3nt: TGTGCCAGCTCACCACGCATTACAGGGGAGGATTCACCCCTCCACTTT
CDR3aa: CASSPRITGEDSPLHF

j_gene: TRBJ1-5
abundance: NA
d_gene: NA
v_gene: TRBV2
len: 17
CDR3nt: TGTGCCAGCAGTGATCGGCAGGGTGTAATCGGCAATCAGCCCCAGCATTTT
CDR3aa: CASSDRQGVIGNQPQHF

j_gene: TRBJ2-7
abundance: NA
d_gene: TRBD1
v_gene: TRBV5-1
len: 14
CDR3nt: TGCGCCAGCAGGGTCCGGGACAGGGCCTACGAGCAGTACTTC
CDR3aa: CASRVRDRAYEQYF

j_gene: TRBJ1-2
abundance: NA
d_gene: NA
v_gene: TRBV5-1
len: 15
CDR3nt: TGCGCCAGCAGCTTGGCCGGAGGCCCCGGGGGGGGCTACACCTTC
CDR3aa: CASSLAGGPGGGYTF

j_gene: TRBJ2-7
abundance: few
d_gene: TRBD2
v_gene: TRBV7-6
len: 15
CDR3nt: TGTGCCAGCAGCTTACCCCTAGCGGGGGTCTACGAGCAGTACTTC
CDR3aa: CASSLPLAGVYEQYF

j_gene: TRBJ1-4
abundance: NA
d_gene: NA
v_gene: TRBV6-5
len: 11
CDR3nt: TGTGCGGCGGGGGCCCGGAGGGAACTGTTTTTT
CDR3aa: CAAGARRELFF

j_gene: TRBJ1-2
abundance: NA
d_gene: NA
v_gene: TRBV13
len: 15
CDR3nt: TGTGCCAGCAACCAAAAGTTTCCACTAAACTATGGCTACACCTTC
CDR3aa: CASNQKFPLNYGYTF

j_gene: TRBJ2-1
abundance: NA
d_gene: TRBD1
v_gene: TRBV11-1
len: 17
CDR3nt: TGTGCCAGCAGCTTAGCCGGGGCAGGGGGTTACAACAATGAGCAGTTCTTC
CDR3aa: CASSLAGAGGYNNEQFF